The 8 T cell receptor beta chains listed next were all sequenced from one sample in a study of chemoradiotherapy in HPV16-positive cancers. TCRdb keeps only in-frame clones here, not all; method: immunoSEQ multiplex PCR. The table includes roughly 32,000 clones, about nine tenths detected once. The specimen was blood, collected from a patient who underwent chemoradiotherapy. The receptors here all came from a human donor with HPV-associated anogenital cancer.

The J gene is TRBJ1-3, the V gene TRBV5-1; possibly TRBD1 for D (5 bases). This CDR3 contains 16 residues. CDR1 and CDR2 from the germline V gene are SGHRS and YFSETQ. The V and J ends lost 0 bases and 8 bases respectively, with 18 bases between them. The CDR3 here is CASSLEGGRLGDTIYF. Here the CDR3 DNA reads TGCGCCAGCAGCTTGGAAGGAGGCCGCTTAGGGGACACCATATATTTT.

The chain combines TRBV7-9 with TRBJ2-7; no definite D call. The length of the CDR3 is 11 residues. The germline V gene has CDR1 SEHNR and CDR2 FQNEAQ (reference sequence). V lost 3 bases, J lost 5 bases, and 5 bases lay in between. CDR3 sequence reads: CASSLENEQYF. The DNA for the CDR3 is TGTGCCAGCAGCTTGGAGAACGAGCAGTACTTC. Based on the CDR3 plus reference TRBV7-9 and TRBJ2-7, the full variable domain is DTGVSQNPRHKITKRGQNVTFRCDPISEHNRLYWYRQTLGQGPEFLTYFQNEAQLEKSRLLSDRFSAERPKGSFSTLEIQRTEQGDSAMYLCASSLENEQYFGPGTRLTVT.

This clone showed up just a few times. V usage is TRBV5-1 and J usage is TRBJ1-2, with D possibly being TRBD1 (5 bases). The CDR3 is 14 amino acids. The germline CDR1 and CDR2 sequences are SGHRS and YFSETQ. The V end lost 5 bases, the J end lost 4 bases, and 15 bases lay between the germline ends. The CDR3 here is CASSSSGGSYGYTF. The CDR3 nucleotides are TGCGCCAGCAGTTCCTCGGGGGGGAGCTATGGCTACACCTTC.

The J gene is TRBJ1-2, the V gene TRBV19; D is undetermined. V lost 7 bases and J 4 bases, leaving 19 bases between the germline ends. The CDR3 consists of 15 residues. The germline CDR1 and CDR2 sequences are LNHDA and SQIVND (reference sequence). The CDR3 region has the DNA TGTGCCAGTACCCACGCCCCCGGGCTAGGCTATGGCTACACCTTC. Encoded protein: CASTHAPGLGYGYTF.

The chain combines TRBV19 with TRBJ2-3; TRBD1 matches at 7 bases. J gave up 6 bases and V 4 bases, and 10 bases lay outside the gene matches. CDR1 and CDR2 (germline): LNHDA, SQIVND (reference sequence). The CDR3 extends over 15 amino acids. As DNA, the CDR3 is TGTGCCAGTAGTACCGGGACAGCCCATGGGGATACGCAGTATTTT. Translated, it gives CASSTGTAHGDTQYF.

The chain couples TRBV7-2 to TRBJ1-1; a possible D gene is TRBD1 (5 bases). Trimming left V 6 bases short and J 8 bases short, with 16 bases between. The germline CDR1 and CDR2 sequences are SGHTA and FQGNSA. The CDR3 loop spans 13 amino acids. For the CDR3, the DNA is TGTGCCAGCAGTCCAAACCGGGACCGAGAAGCTTTCTTT. This codes for CASSPNRDREAFF.

This chain joins TRBV6-5 and TRBJ2-7, with TRBD2 identical over 7 bases. Germline CDR1 is MNHEY and CDR2 is SVGAGI. Trimming took 10 bases from V and 7 from J; bases not matched to a gene: 16. The CDR3 is 14 residues long. CDR3 protein: CATSPTSREGEQYF. CDR3 nucleotides: TGTGCCACCTCCCCGACTAGCAGAGAGGGGGAGCAGTACTTC.

The V and J genes are TRBV6-5 and TRBJ1-3; D might be TRBD1 (6 bases). Germline values: CDR1 MNHEY, CDR2 SVGAGI. Trimming cost V 0 bases and J 4 bases, with 10 bases left between them. The CDR3 is 15 amino acids. The CDR3 sequence is CASSYSGGSGNTIYF. The CDR3 region has the DNA TGTGCCAGCAGTTACTCGGGGGGCTCAGGAAACACCATATATTTT.